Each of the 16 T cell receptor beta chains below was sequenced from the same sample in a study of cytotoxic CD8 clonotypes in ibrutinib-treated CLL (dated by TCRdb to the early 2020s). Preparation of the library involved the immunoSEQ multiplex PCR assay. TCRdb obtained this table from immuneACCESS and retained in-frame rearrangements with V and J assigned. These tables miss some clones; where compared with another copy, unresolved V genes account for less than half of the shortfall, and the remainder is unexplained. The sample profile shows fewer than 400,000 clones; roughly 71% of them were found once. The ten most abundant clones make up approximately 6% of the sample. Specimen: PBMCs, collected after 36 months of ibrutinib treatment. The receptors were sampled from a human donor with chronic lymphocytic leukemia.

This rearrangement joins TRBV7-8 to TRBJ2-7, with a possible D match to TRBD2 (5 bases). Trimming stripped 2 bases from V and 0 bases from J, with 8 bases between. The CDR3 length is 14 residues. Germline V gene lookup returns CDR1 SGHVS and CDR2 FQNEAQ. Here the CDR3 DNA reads TGTGCCAGCAGCTTACAGCGGAGCTCCTACGAGCAGTACTTC. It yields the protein CASSLQRSSYEQYF. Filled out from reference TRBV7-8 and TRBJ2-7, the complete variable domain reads GAGVSQSPRYKVAKRGQDVALRCDPISGHVSLFWYQQALGQGPEFLTYFQNEAQLDKSGLPSDRFFAERPEGSVSTLKIQRTQQEDSAVYLCASSLQRSSYEQYFGPGTRLTVT.

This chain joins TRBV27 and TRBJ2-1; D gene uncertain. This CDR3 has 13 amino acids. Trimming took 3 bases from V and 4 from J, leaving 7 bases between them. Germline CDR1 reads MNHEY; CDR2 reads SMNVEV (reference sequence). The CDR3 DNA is TGTGCCAGCAGTTTCCGCCATTACAATGAGCAGTTCTTC. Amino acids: CASSFRHYNEQFF.

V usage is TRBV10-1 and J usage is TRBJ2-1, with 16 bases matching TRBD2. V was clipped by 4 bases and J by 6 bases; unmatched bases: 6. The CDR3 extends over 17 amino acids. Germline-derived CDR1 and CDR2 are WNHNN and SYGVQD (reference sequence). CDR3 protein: CASSAGLAGGVGNEQFF. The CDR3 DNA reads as TGCGCCAGCAGTGCGGGACTAGCGGGAGGGGTAGGCAATGAGCAGTTCTTC.

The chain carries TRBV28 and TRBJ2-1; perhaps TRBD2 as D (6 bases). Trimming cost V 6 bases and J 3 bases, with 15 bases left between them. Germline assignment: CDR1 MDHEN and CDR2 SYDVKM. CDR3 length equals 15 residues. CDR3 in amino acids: CASSPTSVLYNEQFF. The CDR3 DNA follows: TGTGCCAGCAGCCCGACTAGTGTCCTCTACAATGAGCAGTTCTTC.

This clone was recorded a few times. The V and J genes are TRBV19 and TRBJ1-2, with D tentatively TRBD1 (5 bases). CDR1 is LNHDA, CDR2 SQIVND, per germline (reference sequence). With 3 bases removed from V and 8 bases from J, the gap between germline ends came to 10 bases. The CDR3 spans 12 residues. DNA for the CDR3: TGTGCCAGTAGTATGCAGGGTCGGGGCTACACCTTC. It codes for CASSMQGRGYTF.

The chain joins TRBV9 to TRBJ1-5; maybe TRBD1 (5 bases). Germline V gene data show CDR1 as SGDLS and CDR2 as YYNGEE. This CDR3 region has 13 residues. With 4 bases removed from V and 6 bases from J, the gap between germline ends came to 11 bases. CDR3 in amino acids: CASSSSQGQPQHF. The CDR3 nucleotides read TGTGCCAGCAGCTCCTCCCAGGGTCAGCCCCAGCATTTT.

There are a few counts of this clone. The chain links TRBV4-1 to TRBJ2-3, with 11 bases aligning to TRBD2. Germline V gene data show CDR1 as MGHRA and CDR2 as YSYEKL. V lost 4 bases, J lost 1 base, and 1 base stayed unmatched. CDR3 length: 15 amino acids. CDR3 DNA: TGCGCCAGCAGCCCGACTAGCGGGGGCACAGATACGCAGTATTTT. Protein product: CASSPTSGGTDTQYF.

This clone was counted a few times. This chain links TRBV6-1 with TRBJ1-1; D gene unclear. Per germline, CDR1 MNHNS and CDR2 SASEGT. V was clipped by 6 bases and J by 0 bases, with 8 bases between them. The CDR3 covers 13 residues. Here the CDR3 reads CASSRVLNTEAFF. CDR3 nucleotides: TGTGCCAGCAGCAGAGTTTTGAACACTGAAGCTTTCTTT.

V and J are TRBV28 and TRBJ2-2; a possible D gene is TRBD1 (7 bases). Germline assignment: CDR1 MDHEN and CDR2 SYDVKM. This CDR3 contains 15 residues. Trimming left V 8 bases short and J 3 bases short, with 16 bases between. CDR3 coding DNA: TGTGCCAGCCTGAGGCTCAGGGGGGACACCGGGGAGCTGTTTTTT. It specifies CASLRLRGDTGELFF.

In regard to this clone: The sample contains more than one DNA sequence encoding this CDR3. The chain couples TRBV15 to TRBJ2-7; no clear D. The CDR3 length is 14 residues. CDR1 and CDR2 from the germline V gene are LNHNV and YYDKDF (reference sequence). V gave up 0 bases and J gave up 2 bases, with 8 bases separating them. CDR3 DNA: TGTGCCACCAGCAGAGATCGAGGTACCTACGAGCAGTACTTC. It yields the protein CATSRDRGTYEQYF.

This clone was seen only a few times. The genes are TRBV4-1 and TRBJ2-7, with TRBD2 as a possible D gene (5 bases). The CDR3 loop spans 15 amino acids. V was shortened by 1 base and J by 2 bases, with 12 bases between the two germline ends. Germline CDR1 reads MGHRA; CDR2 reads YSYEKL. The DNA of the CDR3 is TGCGCCAGCAGCCAAGTGTACGGGGAAACCTACGAGCAGTACTTC. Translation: CASSQVYGETYEQYF.

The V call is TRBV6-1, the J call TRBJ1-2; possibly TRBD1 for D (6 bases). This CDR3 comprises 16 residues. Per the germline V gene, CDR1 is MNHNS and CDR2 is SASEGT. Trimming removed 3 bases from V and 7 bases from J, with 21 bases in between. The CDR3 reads CASSDPSVAGVCGYTF. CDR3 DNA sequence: TGTGCCAGCAGTGACCCGAGTGTGGCAGGGGTGTGTGGCTACACCTTC.

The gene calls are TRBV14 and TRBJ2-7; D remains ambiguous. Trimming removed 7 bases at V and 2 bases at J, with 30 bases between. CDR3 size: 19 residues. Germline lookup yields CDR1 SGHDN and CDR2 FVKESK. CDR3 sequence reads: CASTLPPPLPDGVPYEQYF. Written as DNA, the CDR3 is TGTGCCAGCACCCTTCCCCCTCCCTTACCCGACGGAGTCCCCTACGAGCAGTACTTC.

The CDR3 region has the DNA TGCGCCAGCAGCCAGTCCCCCCTTTTTCAGGGGGCTCTGGTCTATGGCTACACCTTC. It encodes CASSQSPLFQGALVYGYTF. The V call is TRBV4-1, the J call TRBJ1-2; 8 bases agree with TRBD1. From germline, CDR1 is MGHRA and CDR2 YSYEKL. Trimming at V came to 3 bases and at J to 4 bases, leaving 19 bases not matched to a gene. The length of the CDR3 is 19 residues.

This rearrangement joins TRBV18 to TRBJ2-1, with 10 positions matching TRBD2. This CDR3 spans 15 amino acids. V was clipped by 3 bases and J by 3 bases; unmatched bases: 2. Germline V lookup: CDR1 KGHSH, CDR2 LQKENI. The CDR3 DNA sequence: TGTGCCAGCTCACCGGGACTAGCGAACTACAATGAGCAGTTCTTC. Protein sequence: CASSPGLANYNEQFF.

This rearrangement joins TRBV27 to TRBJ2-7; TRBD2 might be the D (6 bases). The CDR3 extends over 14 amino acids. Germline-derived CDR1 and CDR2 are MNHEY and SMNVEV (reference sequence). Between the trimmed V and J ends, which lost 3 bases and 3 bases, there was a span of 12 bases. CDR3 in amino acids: CASSLAGRYYEQYF. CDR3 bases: TGTGCCAGCAGTTTGGCGGGGCGCTACTACGAGCAGTACTTC.